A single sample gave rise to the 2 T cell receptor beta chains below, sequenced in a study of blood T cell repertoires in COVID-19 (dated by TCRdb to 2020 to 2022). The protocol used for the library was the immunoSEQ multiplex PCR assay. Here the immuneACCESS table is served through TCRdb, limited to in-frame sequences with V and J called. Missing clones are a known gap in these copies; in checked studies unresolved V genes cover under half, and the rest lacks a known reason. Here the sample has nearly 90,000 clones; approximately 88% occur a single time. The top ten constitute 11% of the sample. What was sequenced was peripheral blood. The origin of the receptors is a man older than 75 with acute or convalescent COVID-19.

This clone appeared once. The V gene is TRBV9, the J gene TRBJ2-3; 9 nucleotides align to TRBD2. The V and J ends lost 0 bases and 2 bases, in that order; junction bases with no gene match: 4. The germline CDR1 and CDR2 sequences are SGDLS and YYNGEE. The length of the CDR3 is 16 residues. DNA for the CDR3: TGTGCCAGCAGCGTAGCAGGGACTAGCCTCACAGATACGCAGTATTTT. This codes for CASSVAGTSLTDTQYF. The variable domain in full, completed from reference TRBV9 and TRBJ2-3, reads DSGVTQTPKHLITATGQRVTLRCSPRSGDLSVYWYQQSLDQGLQFLIQYYNGEERAKGNILERFSAQQFPDLHSELNLSSLELGDSALYFCASSVAGTSLTDTQYFGPGTRLTVL.

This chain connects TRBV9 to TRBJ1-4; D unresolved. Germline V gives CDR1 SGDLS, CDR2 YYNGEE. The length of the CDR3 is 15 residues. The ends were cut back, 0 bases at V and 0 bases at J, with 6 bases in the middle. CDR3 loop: CASSVAGATNEKLFF. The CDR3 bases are TGTGCCAGCAGCGTAGCCGGGGCAACTAATGAAAAACTGTTTTTT.